This T cell receptor (beta chain) was captured by sequencing in a study of blood T cell repertoires in COVID-19. In the authors' workflow: The authors estimated nucleated cell counts from reference gene primer amplification. The protocol was immunoSEQ multiplex PCR, while the TCRdb copy is restricted to in-frame clones and leaves out a portion. That table supplies the V and J calls and clone size; D and trimming were determined from the DNA. There are approximately 81,000 clones in the sample; 82% occur only once, and about 6.9% lies in the top ten. Germline values: CDR1 LNHDA, CDR2 SQIVND (reference sequence). V was pared by 3 bases and J by 1 base, with 4 bases of the junction left unmatched. The CDR3 extends over 15 amino acids.

Source material: peripheral blood. J is TRBJ2-3 and V is TRBV19; 7 bases map to TRBD1. The clonotype originates from a human donor in a cohort sampled during active COVID-19. The CDR3 DNA follows: TGTGCCAGTAGTATTGAGGGGGCTGGCACAGATACGCAGTATTTT. This codes for CASSIEGAGTDTQYF. The whole variable domain, filled in from reference TRBV19 and TRBJ2-3, reads DGGITQSPKYLFRKEGQNVTLSCEQNLNHDAMYWYRQDPGQGLRLIYYSQIVNDFQKGDIAEGYSVSREKKESFPLTVTSAQKNPTAFYLCASSIEGAGTDTQYFGPGTRLTVL.